One sample yielded the 12 T cell receptor beta chains listed below, sequenced in a study of blood T cell repertoires in COVID-19 (dated by TCRdb to 2020 to 2021). The library was produced with the immunoSEQ multiplex PCR assay. TCRdb took this table from immuneACCESS and kept in-frame rearrangements with V and J called. Such tables lack part of the clones; where checked against another copy, unresolved V genes explain under half of the gap, and the rest is unexplained. The sample table records approximately 120,000 clones; around 80% of these occur just once. Less than 5% of the sample lies in the top ten. Material for sequencing was peripheral blood. The source is a human donor in a cohort sampled during active or convalescent COVID-19.

The chain uses TRBV7-2 and TRBJ1-4; D might be TRBD1 (5 bases). Germline V gene data show CDR1 as SGHTA and CDR2 as FQGNSA. V shed 1 base and J shed 1 base, with 10 bases lying between them. The CDR3 totals 16 residues. DNA of the CDR3: TGTGCCAGCAGCTTAGGGGCGGGGCTAACTAATGAAAAACTGTTTTTT. Translation gives CASSLGAGLTNEKLFF.

The V call is TRBV4-3, the J call TRBJ2-1; possible D gene TRBD1, 5 bases. The length of the CDR3 is 14 residues. The germline CDR1 and CDR2 sequences are LGHNA and YSLEER. V shed 1 base and J shed 10 bases, with 14 bases lying between them. The CDR3 reads CASSQVSRAEEQFF. The CDR3, as DNA: TGCGCCAGCAGCCAAGTAAGCAGGGCCGAGGAGCAGTTCTTC.

The rearrangement links TRBV19 to TRBJ1-5; 10 bases are a match to TRBD1. V dropped 5 bases and J dropped 4; count of bases not matched to a gene: 14. The CDR3 loop spans 18 amino acids. Per the germline V gene, CDR1 is LNHDA and CDR2 is SQIVND (reference sequence). The CDR3 DNA reads TGTGCCAGTAGTGTTACCGGGACAGGGGCTGCATATAATCAGCCCCAGCATTTT. It translates to CASSVTGTGAAYNQPQHF.

This chain uses TRBV7-2 with TRBJ2-7; TRBD2 is a possible D gene (5 bases). CDR1 and CDR2 from the germline V gene are SGHTA and FQGNSA. The V gene lost 1 base and the J gene lost 0 bases, with 16 bases spanning the gap. This CDR3 has 17 residues. CDR3 nucleotides: TGTGCCAGCAGCTTAGGAGGAGGCAGTTACAGCTCCTACGAGCAGTACTTC. As protein: CASSLGGGSYSSYEQYF.

Regarding this clone: Within the sample, other DNA sequences also encode this same CDR3. The chain carries TRBV5-6 and TRBJ2-3, with no clear D. This CDR3 spans 11 amino acids. From germline, CDR1 is SGHDT and CDR2 YYEEEE. The V end was cut by 3 bases, the J end by 6 bases, with 5 bases between. CDR3 sequence: CASSSVDTQYF. DNA of the CDR3: TGTGCCAGCAGCTCAGTGGATACGCAGTATTTT.

The genes are TRBV27 and TRBJ2-7; 8 bases match TRBD1. V shed 2 bases and J 0 bases; nucleotides not matched to a gene: 12. Per germline, CDR1 MNHEY and CDR2 SMNVEV (reference sequence). The CDR3 consists of 18 residues. CDR3: CASSLASYPGQASYEQYF. The CDR3 DNA reads TGTGCCAGCAGTTTAGCCTCCTACCCGGGACAGGCCTCCTACGAGCAGTACTTC.

The chain carries TRBV21-1 and TRBJ1-1; TRBD1 reflects the table's D call only, with no check against the DNA. TRBV21-1 is labeled a pseudogene. The CDR3 contains 20 residues. The CDR3, as DNA: TGTGCCAGCAGCAAAAGGGACAGGGGACGAGAAGGGTTGATGAACACTGAAGCTTTCTTT. This codes for CASSKRDRGREGLMNTEAFF.

The chain is built from TRBV4-1 and TRBJ1-6; D remains ambiguous. Germline assignment: CDR1 MGHRA and CDR2 YSYEKL. This CDR3 has 13 residues. Trimming cost V 3 bases and J 10 bases, with 10 bases left between them. DNA for the CDR3: TGCGCCAGCAGCCAGCTGTTAAGCTCACCCCTCCACTTT. This sequence encodes CASSQLLSSPLHF.

This clone was recorded once. This same CDR3 is encoded by further DNA sequences in the sample. V and J are TRBV3-1 (or the pseudogene TRBV3-2) and TRBJ1-2, with a possible D match to TRBD1 (5 bases). V shed 0 bases and J shed 4 bases, with 9 bases lying between them. The CDR3 is made up of 14 amino acids. Germline assignment: CDR1 LGHDT and CDR2 YNNKEL (reference sequence). CDR3 amino acids: CASSQDRGGYGYTF. The DNA of the CDR3 is TGTGCCAGCAGCCAAGATAGGGGAGGCTATGGCTACACCTTC.

This chain joins TRBV9 and TRBJ1-1, with D unclear. Trimming took 3 bases from V and 4 from J, leaving 10 bases between them. The CDR3 is 13 residues long. Germline V gene sequence: CDR1 SGDLS, CDR2 YYNGEE. The CDR3 reads CASSDQDTTEAFF. The CDR3 DNA reads as TGTGCCAGCAGCGATCAGGATACCACTGAAGCTTTCTTT.

The gene calls are TRBV28 and TRBJ2-7; D remains ambiguous. This CDR3 spans 13 amino acids. Looked up from germline, CDR1 is MDHEN and CDR2 is SYDVKM. The V end was cut by 4 bases, the J end by 2 bases, with 9 bases between. CDR3 coding DNA: TGTGCCAGCAGTTCGCCCAACACCTACGAGCAGTACTTC. Its translation is CASSSPNTYEQYF.

The rearrangement links TRBV28 to TRBJ2-7; TRBD2 agrees at 15 bases. This CDR3 has 16 amino acids. V was clipped by 5 bases and J by 5 bases; unmatched bases: 7. Per germline, CDR1 MDHEN and CDR2 SYDVKM. CDR3: CASSPRTSGRANEQYF. The DNA of the CDR3 is TGTGCCAGCAGTCCTAGGACTAGCGGGAGGGCCAACGAGCAGTACTTC.